This TCR beta chain was captured in a study of monozygotic twins with inflammatory bowel disease. The germline gives CDR1 MNHEY, CDR2 SVGAGI. The CDR3 runs 15 residues. Through template switching, UMIs that included a 6-nucleotide sample barcode were added. From its re-call of the 5' RACE reads, TCRdb lists each CDR3 protein once, without DNA. The sample has roughly 200,000 distinct CDR3 sequences. Sequencing input: blood. The receptor comes from a human donor with ulcerative colitis or Crohn's disease, or a healthy co-twin of an affected twin (not recorded which). The V gene is TRBV6-5, the J gene TRBJ2-3; absent DNA, TCRdb's TRBD1 call cannot be checked. This CDR3 reads CASSYWPPSTDTQYF.